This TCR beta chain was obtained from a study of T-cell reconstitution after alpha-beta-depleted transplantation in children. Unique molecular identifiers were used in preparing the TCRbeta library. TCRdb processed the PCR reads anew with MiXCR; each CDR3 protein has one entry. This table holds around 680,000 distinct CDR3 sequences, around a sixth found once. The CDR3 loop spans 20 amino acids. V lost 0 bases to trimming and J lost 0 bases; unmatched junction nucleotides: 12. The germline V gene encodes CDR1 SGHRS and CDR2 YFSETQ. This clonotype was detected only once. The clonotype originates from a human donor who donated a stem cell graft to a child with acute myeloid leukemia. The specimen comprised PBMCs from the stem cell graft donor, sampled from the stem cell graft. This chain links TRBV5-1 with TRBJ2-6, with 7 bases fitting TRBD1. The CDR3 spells CASSLVYQGQSNSGANVLTF. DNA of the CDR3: TGCGCCAGCAGCTTGGTATATCAGGGACAGTCCAACTCTGGGGCCAACGTCCTGACTTTC.